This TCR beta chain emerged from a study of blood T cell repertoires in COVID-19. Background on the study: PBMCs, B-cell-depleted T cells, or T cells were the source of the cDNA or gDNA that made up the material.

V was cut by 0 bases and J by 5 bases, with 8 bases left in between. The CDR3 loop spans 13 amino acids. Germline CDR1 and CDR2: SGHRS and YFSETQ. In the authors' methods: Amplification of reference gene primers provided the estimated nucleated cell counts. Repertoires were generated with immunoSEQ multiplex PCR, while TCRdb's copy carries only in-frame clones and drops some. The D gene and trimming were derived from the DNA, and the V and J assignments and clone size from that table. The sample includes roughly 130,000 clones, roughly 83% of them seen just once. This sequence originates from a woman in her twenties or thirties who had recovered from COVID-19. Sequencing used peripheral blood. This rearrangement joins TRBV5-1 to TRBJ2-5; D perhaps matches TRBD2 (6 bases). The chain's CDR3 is CASSLGLAETQYF. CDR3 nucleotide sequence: TGCGCCAGCAGCTTGGGGCTAGCGGAGACCCAGTACTTC.